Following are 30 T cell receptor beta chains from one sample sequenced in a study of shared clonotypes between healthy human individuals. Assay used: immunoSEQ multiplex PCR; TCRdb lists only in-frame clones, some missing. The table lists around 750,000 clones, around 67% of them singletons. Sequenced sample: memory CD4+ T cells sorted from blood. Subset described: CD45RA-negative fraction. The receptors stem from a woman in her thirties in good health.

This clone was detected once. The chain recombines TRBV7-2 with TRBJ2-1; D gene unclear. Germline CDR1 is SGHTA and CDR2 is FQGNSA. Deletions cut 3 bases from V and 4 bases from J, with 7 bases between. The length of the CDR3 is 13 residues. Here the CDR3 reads CASSFNTYNEQFF. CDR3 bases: TGTGCCAGCAGCTTCAACACTTACAATGAGCAGTTCTTC.

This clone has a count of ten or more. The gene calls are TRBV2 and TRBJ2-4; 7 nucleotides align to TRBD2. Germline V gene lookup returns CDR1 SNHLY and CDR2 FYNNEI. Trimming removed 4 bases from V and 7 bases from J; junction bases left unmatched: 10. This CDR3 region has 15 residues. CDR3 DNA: TGTGCCAGCAGTGGTCTTACTAGCGTCGCCAACATTCAGTACTTC. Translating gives CASSGLTSVANIQYF.

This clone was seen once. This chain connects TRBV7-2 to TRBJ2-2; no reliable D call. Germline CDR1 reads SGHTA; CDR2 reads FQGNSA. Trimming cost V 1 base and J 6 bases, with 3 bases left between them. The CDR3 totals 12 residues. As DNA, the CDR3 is TGTGCCAGCAGCTTAGAGGCCGGGGAGCTGTTTTTT. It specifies CASSLEAGELFF.

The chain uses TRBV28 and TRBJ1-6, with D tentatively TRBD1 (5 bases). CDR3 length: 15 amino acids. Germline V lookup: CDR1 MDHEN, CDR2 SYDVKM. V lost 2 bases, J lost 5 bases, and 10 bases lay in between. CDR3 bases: TGTGCCAGCAGTTTACACCAGGGAGATAATTCACCCCTCCACTTT. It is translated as CASSLHQGDNSPLHF.

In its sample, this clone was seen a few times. The CDR3 sequence is CASSLRQVYEQYF. The CDR3 DNA reads as TGTGCCAGCAGCTTGCGACAGGTCTACGAGCAGTACTTC. The V gene is TRBV7-8, the J gene TRBJ2-7; D is possibly TRBD1 (6 bases). Germline assignment: CDR1 SGHVS and CDR2 FQNEAQ. The CDR3 sequence is 13 residues long. Trimming cost V 3 bases and J 3 bases, with 9 bases left between them.

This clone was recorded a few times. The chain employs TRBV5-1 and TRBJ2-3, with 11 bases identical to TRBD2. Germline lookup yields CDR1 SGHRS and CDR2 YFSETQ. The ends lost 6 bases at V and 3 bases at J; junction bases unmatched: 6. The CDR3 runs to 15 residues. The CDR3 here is CASTGSGRETDTQYF. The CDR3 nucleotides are TGCGCCAGCACCGGTAGCGGGAGGGAGACAGATACGCAGTATTTT.

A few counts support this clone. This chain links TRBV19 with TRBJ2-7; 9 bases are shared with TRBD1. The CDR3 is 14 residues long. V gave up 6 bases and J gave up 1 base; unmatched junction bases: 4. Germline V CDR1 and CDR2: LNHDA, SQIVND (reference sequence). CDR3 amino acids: CASRSGQGSYEQYF. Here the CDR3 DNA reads TGTGCCAGTAGGTCGGGACAGGGTTCCTACGAGCAGTACTTC.

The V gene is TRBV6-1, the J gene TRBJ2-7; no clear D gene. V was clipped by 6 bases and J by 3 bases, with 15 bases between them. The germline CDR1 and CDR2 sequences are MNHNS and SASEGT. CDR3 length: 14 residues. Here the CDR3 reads CASSDLDGLYEQYF. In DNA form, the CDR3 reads TGTGCCAGCAGCGACCTGGACGGCCTCTACGAGCAGTACTTC.

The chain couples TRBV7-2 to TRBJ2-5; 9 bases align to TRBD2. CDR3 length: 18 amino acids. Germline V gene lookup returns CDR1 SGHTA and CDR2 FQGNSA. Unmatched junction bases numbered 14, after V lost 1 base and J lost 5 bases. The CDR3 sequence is CASSLVGAGGSFDETQYF. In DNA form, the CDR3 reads TGTGCCAGCAGCTTAGTGGGAGCGGGGGGCAGCTTCGACGAGACCCAGTACTTC.

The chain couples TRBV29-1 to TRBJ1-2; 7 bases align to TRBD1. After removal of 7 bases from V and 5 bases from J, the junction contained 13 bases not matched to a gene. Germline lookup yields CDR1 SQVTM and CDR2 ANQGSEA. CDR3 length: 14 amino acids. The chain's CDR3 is CSAVITGAAYGYTF. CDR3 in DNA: TGCAGCGCGGTGATAACAGGGGCCGCATATGGCTACACCTTC.

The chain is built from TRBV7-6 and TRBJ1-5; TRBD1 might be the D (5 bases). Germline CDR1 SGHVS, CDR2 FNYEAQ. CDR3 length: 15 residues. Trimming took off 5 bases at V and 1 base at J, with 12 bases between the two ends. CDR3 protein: CASSLRDGSNQPQHF. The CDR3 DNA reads TGTGCCAGCAGCCTCCGGGACGGAAGCAATCAGCCCCAGCATTTT.

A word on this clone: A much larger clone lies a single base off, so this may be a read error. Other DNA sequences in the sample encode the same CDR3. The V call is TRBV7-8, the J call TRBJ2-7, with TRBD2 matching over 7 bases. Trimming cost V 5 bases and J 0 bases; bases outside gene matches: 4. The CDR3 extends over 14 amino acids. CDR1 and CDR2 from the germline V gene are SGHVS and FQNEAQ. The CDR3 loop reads CASSPQRDSYEQYF. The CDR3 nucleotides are TGTGCCAGCAGCCCTCAGCGGGACTCCTACGAGCAGTACTTC.

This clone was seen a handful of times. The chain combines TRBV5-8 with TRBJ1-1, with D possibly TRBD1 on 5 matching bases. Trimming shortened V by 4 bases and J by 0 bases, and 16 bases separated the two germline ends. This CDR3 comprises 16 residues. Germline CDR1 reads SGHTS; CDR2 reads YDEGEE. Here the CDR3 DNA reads TGTGCCAGCAGCAAAGGGGACGGCCCTATGAACACTGAAGCTTTCTTT. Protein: CASSKGDGPMNTEAFF.

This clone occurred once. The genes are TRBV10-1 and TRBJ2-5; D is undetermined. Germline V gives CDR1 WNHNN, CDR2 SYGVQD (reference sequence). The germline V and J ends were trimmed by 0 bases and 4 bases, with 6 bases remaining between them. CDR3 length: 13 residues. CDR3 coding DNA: TGCGCCAGCAGTGAGTCTGGGATAGAGACCCAGTACTTC. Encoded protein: CASSESGIETQYF.

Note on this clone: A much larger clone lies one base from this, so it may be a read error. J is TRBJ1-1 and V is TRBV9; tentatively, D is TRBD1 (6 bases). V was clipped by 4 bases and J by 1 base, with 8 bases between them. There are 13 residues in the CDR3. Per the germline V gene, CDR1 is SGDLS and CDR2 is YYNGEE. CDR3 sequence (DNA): TGTGCCAGCAGCTGGGACAAGAACACTGAAGCTTTCTTT. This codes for CASSWDKNTEAFF.

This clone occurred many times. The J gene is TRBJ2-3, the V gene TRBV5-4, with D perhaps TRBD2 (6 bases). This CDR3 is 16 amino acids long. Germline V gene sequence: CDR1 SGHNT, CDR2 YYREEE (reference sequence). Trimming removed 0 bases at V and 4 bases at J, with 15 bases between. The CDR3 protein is CASSLGGGVGADTQYF. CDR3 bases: TGTGCCAGCAGCTTGGGGGGCGGGGTTGGGGCAGATACGCAGTATTTT.

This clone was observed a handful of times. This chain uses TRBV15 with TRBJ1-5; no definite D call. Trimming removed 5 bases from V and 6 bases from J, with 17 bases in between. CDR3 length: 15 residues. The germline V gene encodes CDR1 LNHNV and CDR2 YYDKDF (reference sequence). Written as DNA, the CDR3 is TGTGCCACCAGCGAGTTATGGCTACGGAGTCAGCCCCAGCATTTT. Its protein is CATSELWLRSQPQHF.

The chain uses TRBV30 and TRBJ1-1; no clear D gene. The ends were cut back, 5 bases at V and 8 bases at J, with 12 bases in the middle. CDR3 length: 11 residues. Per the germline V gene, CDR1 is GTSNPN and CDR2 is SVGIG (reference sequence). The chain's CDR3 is CAWDSSGEAFF. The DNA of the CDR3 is TGTGCCTGGGATAGTTCGGGGGAAGCTTTCTTT.

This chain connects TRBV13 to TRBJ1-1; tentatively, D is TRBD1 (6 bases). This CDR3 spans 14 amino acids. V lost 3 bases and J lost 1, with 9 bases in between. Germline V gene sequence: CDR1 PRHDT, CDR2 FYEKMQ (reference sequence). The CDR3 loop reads CASSLEGENTEAFF. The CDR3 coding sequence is TGTGCCAGCAGCTTGGAGGGGGAGAACACTGAAGCTTTCTTT. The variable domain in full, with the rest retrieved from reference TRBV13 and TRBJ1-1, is AAGVIQSPRHLIKEKRETATLKCYPIPRHDTVYWYQQGPGQDPQFLISFYEKMQSDKGSIPDRFSAQQFSDYHSELNMSSLELGDSALYFCASSLEGENTEAFFGQGTRLTVV.

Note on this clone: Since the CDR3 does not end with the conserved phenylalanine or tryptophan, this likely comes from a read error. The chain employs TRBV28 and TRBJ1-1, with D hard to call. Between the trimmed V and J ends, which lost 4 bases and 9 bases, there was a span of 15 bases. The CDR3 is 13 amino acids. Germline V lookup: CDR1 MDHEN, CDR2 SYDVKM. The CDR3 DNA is TGTGCCAGCAGTTCCACGGCGAGGCCCAAAGCTTTCCTT. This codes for CASSSTARPKAFL.

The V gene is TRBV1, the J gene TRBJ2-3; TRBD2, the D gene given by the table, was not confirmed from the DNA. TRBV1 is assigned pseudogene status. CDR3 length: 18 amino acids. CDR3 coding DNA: TGCACCAGCAGCCAAAGCCCCGAGCGGGAGGGTATGACAGATACGCAGTATTTT. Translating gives CTSSQSPEREGMTDTQYF.

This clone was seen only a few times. The CDR3 loop reads CASSVGQGAGYEQFF. The CDR3 DNA reads as TGTGCCAGCAGCGTTGGACAGGGGGCGGGGTATGAGCAGTTCTTC. The chain links TRBV9 to TRBJ2-1; TRBD1 matches 11 bases. The CDR3 runs 15 residues. Trimming removed 2 bases from V and 8 bases from J; junction bases left unmatched: 6. Looked up from germline, CDR1 is SGDLS and CDR2 is YYNGEE.

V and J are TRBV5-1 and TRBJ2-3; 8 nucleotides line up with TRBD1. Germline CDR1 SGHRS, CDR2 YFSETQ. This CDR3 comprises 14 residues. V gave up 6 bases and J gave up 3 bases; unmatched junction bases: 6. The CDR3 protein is CASTQTGVTDTQYF. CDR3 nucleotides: TGCGCCAGCACTCAGACAGGGGTAACAGATACGCAGTATTTT.

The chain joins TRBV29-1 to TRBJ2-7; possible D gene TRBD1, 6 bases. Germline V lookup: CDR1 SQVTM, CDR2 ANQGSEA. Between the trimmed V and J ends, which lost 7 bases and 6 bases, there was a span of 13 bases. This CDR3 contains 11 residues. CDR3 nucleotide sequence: TGCAGCGCCACACAGGGATCCGAGCAGTACTTC. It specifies CSATQGSEQYF.

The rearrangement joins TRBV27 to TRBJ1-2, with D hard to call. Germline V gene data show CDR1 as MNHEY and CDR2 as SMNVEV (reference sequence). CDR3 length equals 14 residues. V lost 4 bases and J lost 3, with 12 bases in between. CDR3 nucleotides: TGTGCCAGCAGTTCCCGGATTTTTCACTATGGCTACACCTTC. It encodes CASSSRIFHYGYTF.

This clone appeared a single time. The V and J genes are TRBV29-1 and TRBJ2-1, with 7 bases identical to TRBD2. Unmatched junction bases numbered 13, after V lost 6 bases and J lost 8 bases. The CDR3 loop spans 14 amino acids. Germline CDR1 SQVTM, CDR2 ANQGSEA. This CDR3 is CSVRPNIAGDEQFF. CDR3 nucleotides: TGCAGCGTACGCCCGAATATAGCGGGCGATGAGCAGTTCTTC.

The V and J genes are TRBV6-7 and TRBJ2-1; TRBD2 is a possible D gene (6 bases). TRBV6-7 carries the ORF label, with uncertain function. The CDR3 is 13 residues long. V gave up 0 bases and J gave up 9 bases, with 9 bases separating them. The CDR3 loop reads CASSYSGSGEQFF. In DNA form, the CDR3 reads TGTGCCAGCAGTTACTCCGGTAGCGGTGAGCAGTTCTTC.

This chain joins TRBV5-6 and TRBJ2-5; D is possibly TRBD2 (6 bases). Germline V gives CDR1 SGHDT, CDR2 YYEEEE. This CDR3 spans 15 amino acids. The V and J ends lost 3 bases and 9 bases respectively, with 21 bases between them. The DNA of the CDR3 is TGTGCCAGCAGCTGGAGGGGTAGCCACTCGGTGGCCCAGTACTTC. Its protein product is CASSWRGSHSVAQYF.

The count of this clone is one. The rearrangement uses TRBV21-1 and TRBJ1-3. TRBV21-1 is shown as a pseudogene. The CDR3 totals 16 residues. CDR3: CASTSRARASGNTIYF. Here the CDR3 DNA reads TGTGCCAGCACCTCCCGAGCGCGGGCATCTGGAAACACCATATATTTT.

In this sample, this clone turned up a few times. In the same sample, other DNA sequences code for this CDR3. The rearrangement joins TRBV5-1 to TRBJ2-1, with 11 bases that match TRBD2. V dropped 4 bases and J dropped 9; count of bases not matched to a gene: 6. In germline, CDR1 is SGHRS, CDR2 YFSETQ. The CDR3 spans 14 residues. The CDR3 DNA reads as TGCGCCAGCAGCCCAGGGACTAGCGGCGGTGAGCAGTTCTTC. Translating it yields CASSPGTSGGEQFF. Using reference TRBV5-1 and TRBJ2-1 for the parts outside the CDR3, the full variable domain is KAGVTQTPRYLIKTRGQQVTLSCSPISGHRSVSWYQQTPGQGLQFLFEYFSETQRNKGNFPGRFSGRQFSNSRSEMNVSTLELGDSALYLCASSPGTSGGEQFFGPGTRLTVL.